The 6 T cell receptor beta chains presented below share a single source sample, sequenced in a study of T cells after yellow fever vaccination. TCRdb re-analysed the 5' RACE reads in MiXCR, keeping a single row per CDR3 protein. The sample consists of 300,000 to 400,000 distinct CDR3 sequences, 7.5% to 9% of them appearing once. The sample in question was PBMCs, obtained on the day of the first yellow fever vaccination. The source of these receptors is a young man who received the YFV17D yellow fever vaccine.

This clonotype was observed many times. The gene calls are TRBV20-1 and TRBJ2-5; 8 bases line up with TRBD1. Germline V gene lookup returns CDR1 DFQATT and CDR2 SNEGSKA (reference sequence). The CDR3 has 16 amino acids. V shed 0 bases and J 5 bases; nucleotides not matched to a gene: 11. CDR3 nucleotides: TGCAGTGCTAGAGATCTGGGGCAGGGGGCTTGGGAGACCCAGTACTTC. Protein: CSARDLGQGAWETQYF.

The table lists this clonotype with many counts. The chain is built from TRBV20-1 and TRBJ1-5, with D unresolved. The CDR3 totals 14 residues. V was shortened by 7 bases and J by 3 bases, with 16 bases between the two germline ends. Germline V gives CDR1 DFQATT, CDR2 SNEGSKA (reference sequence). CDR3 sequence: CSVAGTRLNQPQHF. The DNA for the CDR3 is TGCAGTGTCGCCGGAACCCGGCTCAATCAGCCCCAGCATTTT.

This chain links TRBV19 with TRBJ1-2; the D is unclear. This CDR3 region has 15 residues. In germline, CDR1 is LNHDA, CDR2 SQIVND (reference sequence). V lost 3 bases, J lost 4 bases, and 15 bases lay in between. The CDR3 here is CASSMRSGRAYGYTF. Written as DNA, the CDR3 is TGTGCCAGTAGTATGCGGTCGGGGAGGGCCTATGGCTACACCTTC.

This chain links TRBV4-3 with TRBJ1-2; perhaps TRBD1 as D (5 bases). The CDR3 runs to 16 residues. V lost 0 bases and J 5 bases, leaving 16 bases between the germline ends. Germline lookup yields CDR1 LGHNA and CDR2 YSLEER. For the CDR3, the DNA is TGCGCCAGCAGCCAAGATACTACCGACAGAAGATATGGCTACACCTTC. This codes for CASSQDTTDRRYGYTF.

J is TRBJ2-1 and V is TRBV19, with D possibly called TRBD1 or TRBD2 (5 bases each). This CDR3 is 14 amino acids long. In germline, CDR1 is LNHDA, CDR2 SQIVND (reference sequence). V was pared by 4 bases and J by 3 bases, with 10 bases between. This CDR3 reads CASSTGPIYNEQFF. The CDR3 DNA follows: TGTGCCAGTAGTACGGGACCGATCTACAATGAGCAGTTCTTC.

This rearrangement joins TRBV20-1 to TRBJ2-5, with TRBD2 identical over 7 bases. V dropped 6 bases and J dropped 5; count of bases not matched to a gene: 12. CDR1 and CDR2 (germline): DFQATT, SNEGSKA (reference sequence). The CDR3 consists of 14 residues. The CDR3 loop is CSARLGGVSETQYF. In DNA, the CDR3 is TGCAGTGCCCGACTTGGGGGGGTCTCCGAGACCCAGTACTTC.